Below are 18 T cell receptor beta chains sequenced from a single sample in a study of T cell responses to AZD1222 COVID-19 vaccine. Profiling relied on immunoSEQ multiplex PCR, and the TCRdb table lists in-frame clones only, not all of them. The sample carries around 99,000 clones, roughly 87% recorded once. Sequenced material: peripheral blood, taken on day 0 of AZD1222 vaccination. These TCRs come from an adult in good health.

The chain combines TRBV15 with TRBJ2-5, with D uncertain. The length of the CDR3 is 17 residues. CDR1 LNHNV and CDR2 YYDKDF come from the germline V gene (reference sequence). V shed 3 bases and J shed 5 bases, with 22 bases lying between them. The CDR3 sequence is CATSRLTEISTGETQYF. The CDR3 DNA reads as TGTGCCACCAGCAGGTTAACAGAGATCTCCACCGGGGAGACCCAGTACTTC. Full variable domain (remainder filled in from reference TRBV15 and TRBJ2-5): DAMVIQNPRYQVTQFGKPVTLSCSQTLNHNVMYWYQQKSSQAPKLLFHYYDKDFNNEADTPDNFQSRRPNTSFCFLDIRSPGLGDTAMYLCATSRLTEISTGETQYFGPGTRLLVL.

The rearrangement uses TRBV15 and TRBJ1-2; D not certain. CDR3 length: 13 residues. CDR1 is LNHNV, CDR2 YYDKDF, per germline (reference sequence). Trimming removed 0 bases from V and 5 bases from J, with 7 bases in between. The CDR3 region has the DNA TGTGCCACCAGCAGAGAAAATCAGTATGGCTACACCTTC. This translates into CATSRENQYGYTF.

This clone has just a few counts. This chain joins TRBV23-1 and TRBJ1-5; the match to TRBD1 covers 11 bases. TRBV23-1 is identified as an open reading frame with a role that is uncertain. The CDR3 totals 16 residues. The V segment lost 6 bases and the J segment 5 bases; nucleotides outside the gene matches: 9. CDR3 in amino acids: CASRTTGTGGDQPQHF. Here the CDR3 DNA reads TGCGCCAGCAGGACTACCGGGACAGGGGGAGATCAGCCCCAGCATTTT.

This clone was observed a single time. The chain carries TRBV15 and TRBJ2-3; no reliable D call. V was shortened by 0 bases and J by 1 base, with 2 bases between the two germline ends. CDR3 size: 13 residues. Germline V gene data show CDR1 as LNHNV and CDR2 as YYDKDF (reference sequence). CDR3 amino acids: CATSRDRTDTQYF. CDR3 nucleotide sequence: TGTGCCACCAGCAGAGATCGCACAGATACGCAGTATTTT.

V usage is TRBV5-1 and J usage is TRBJ2-5, with D perhaps matching TRBD2 (6 bases). In germline, CDR1 is SGHRS, CDR2 YFSETQ. There are 15 residues in the CDR3. Trimming removed 3 bases from V and 3 bases from J, with 15 bases in between. The DNA for the CDR3 is TGCGCCAGCAGCTCGACTAGTTTAGTAAAAGAGACCCAGTACTTC. Protein product: CASSSTSLVKETQYF.

This CDR3 reads CASSRGGREQYF. The CDR3 DNA reads as TGTGCCAGCAGCCGCGGTGGAAGGGAGCAGTACTTC. This sequence joins TRBV7-8 and TRBJ2-7, with D uncertain. V lost 5 bases and J 7 bases, leaving 12 bases between the germline ends. The germline V gene has CDR1 SGHVS and CDR2 FQNEAQ. The CDR3 is 12 amino acids.

The V and J genes are TRBV28 and TRBJ1-3; D may be TRBD1 (6 bases). V shed 3 bases and J shed 8 bases, with 20 bases lying between them. There are 16 residues in the CDR3. CDR1 and CDR2 from the germline V gene are MDHEN and SYDVKM. CDR3 sequence: CASSFEQGSLRDTIYF. The CDR3 coding sequence is TGTGCCAGCAGTTTTGAGCAGGGGAGTCTGAGAGACACCATATATTTT.

V usage is TRBV27 and J usage is TRBJ2-3; no reliable D call. The CDR3 loop spans 14 amino acids. CDR1 MNHEY and CDR2 SMNVEV come from the germline V gene (reference sequence). The germline V and J ends were trimmed by 7 bases and 0 bases, with 11 bases remaining between them. CDR3 sequence: CASTGEGSTDTQYF. For the CDR3, the DNA is TGTGCCAGCACTGGCGAAGGGAGCACAGATACGCAGTATTTT.

This sequence joins TRBV10-1 and TRBJ2-7; D is unresolved. V lost 0 bases to trimming and J lost 6 bases, with 9 bases between them. The germline V gene encodes CDR1 WNHNN and CDR2 SYGVQD (reference sequence). This CDR3 spans 13 amino acids. The CDR3 DNA reads TGCGCCAGCAGTGAGTCTCGGTTGCCCGAGCAGTACTTC. Its translation: CASSESRLPEQYF.

The chain combines TRBV5-1 with TRBJ2-5; TRBD1 agrees at 7 bases. This CDR3 spans 15 amino acids. With V trimmed by 0 bases and J by 5 bases, 7 bases remained unmatched. Germline V gene data show CDR1 as SGHRS and CDR2 as YFSETQ. The CDR3 here is CASSLGRQGMETQYF. Written as DNA, the CDR3 is TGCGCCAGCAGCTTGGGGAGACAGGGCATGGAGACCCAGTACTTC. Together with reference TRBV5-1 and TRBJ2-5, the CDR3 gives the full variable domain: KAGVTQTPRYLIKTRGQQVTLSCSPISGHRSVSWYQQTPGQGLQFLFEYFSETQRNKGNFPGRFSGRQFSNSRSEMNVSTLELGDSALYLCASSLGRQGMETQYFGPGTRLLVL.

The chain uses TRBV19 and TRBJ1-1, with TRBD1 identical over 7 bases. CDR3 size: 13 residues. J gave up 3 bases and V 10 bases, and 8 bases lay outside the gene matches. Germline CDR1 is LNHDA and CDR2 is SQIVND (reference sequence). CDR3 sequence reads: CATKGAWDTEAFF. As DNA, the CDR3 is TGTGCCACGAAGGGGGCGTGGGACACTGAAGCTTTCTTT.

The chain recombines TRBV7-9 with TRBJ2-5, with 7 nucleotides matching TRBD2. Per germline, CDR1 SEHNR and CDR2 FQNEAQ (reference sequence). V gave up 11 bases and J gave up 1 base; unmatched junction bases: 7. The CDR3 runs to 13 residues. CDR3: CALGLAAQETQYF. The CDR3 DNA reads as TGTGCCCTGGGGCTAGCGGCCCAAGAGACCCAGTACTTC.

The chain is built from TRBV6-5 and TRBJ2-7; D unclear. This CDR3 comprises 14 residues. Per the germline V gene, CDR1 is MNHEY and CDR2 is SVGAGI. V was pared by 6 bases and J by 3 bases, with 15 bases between. The CDR3 loop is CASSYRDGLYEQYF. CDR3 nucleotides: TGTGCCAGCAGCTACCGTGATGGGCTCTACGAGCAGTACTTC.

Remarks on this clone: An end of the junction differs from the germline gene, which may be a read error. The chain combines TRBV6-5 with TRBJ1-2; D is ambiguous. CDR3 length: 12 residues. Germline V lookup: CDR1 MNHEY, CDR2 SVGAGI. CDR3 region: CANSPFVYGYTF. CDR3 nucleotides: TGTGCCAACAGTCCATTTGTTTATGGCTACACCTTC.

The chain couples TRBV28 to TRBJ1-2, with D hard to call. This CDR3 contains 12 residues. The V gene's germline CDR1 is MDHEN and CDR2 SYDVKM. The ends were cut back, 4 bases at V and 5 bases at J, with 8 bases in the middle. The CDR3 here is CASSSAGYGYTF. The CDR3 nucleotides are TGTGCCAGCAGTTCAGCCGGGTATGGCTACACCTTC.

The chain couples TRBV29-1 to TRBJ1-1; tentatively, D is TRBD1 (6 bases). The V end lost 5 bases, the J end lost 1 base, and 20 bases lay between the germline ends. The germline gives CDR1 SQVTM, CDR2 ANQGSEA. CDR3 size: 16 residues. This chain's CDR3 is CSVPGRGGRRNTEAFF. In DNA form, the CDR3 reads TGCAGCGTTCCTGGGAGGGGGGGGCGTAGGAACACTGAAGCTTTCTTT.

The chain has TRBV28 and TRBJ1-1; weak D call: TRBD1 (6 bases). Trimming cost V 7 bases and J 1 base, with 16 bases left between them. Germline V gene sequence: CDR1 MDHEN, CDR2 SYDVKM. CDR3 size: 15 residues. The CDR3 nucleotides read TGTGCCAGCAACGAGCAGGGGCCCACGAACACTGAAGCTTTCTTT. As protein: CASNEQGPTNTEAFF.

The chain joins TRBV10-3 to TRBJ2-1, with TRBD2 identical over 7 bases. Germline V gives CDR1 ENHRY, CDR2 SYGVKD. V was clipped by 5 bases and J by 8 bases; unmatched bases: 9. This CDR3 is built from 14 residues. CDR3 DNA: TGTGCCATCAGTCCGGGACTAACGGTCCATGAGCAGTTCTTC. It is translated as CAISPGLTVHEQFF.